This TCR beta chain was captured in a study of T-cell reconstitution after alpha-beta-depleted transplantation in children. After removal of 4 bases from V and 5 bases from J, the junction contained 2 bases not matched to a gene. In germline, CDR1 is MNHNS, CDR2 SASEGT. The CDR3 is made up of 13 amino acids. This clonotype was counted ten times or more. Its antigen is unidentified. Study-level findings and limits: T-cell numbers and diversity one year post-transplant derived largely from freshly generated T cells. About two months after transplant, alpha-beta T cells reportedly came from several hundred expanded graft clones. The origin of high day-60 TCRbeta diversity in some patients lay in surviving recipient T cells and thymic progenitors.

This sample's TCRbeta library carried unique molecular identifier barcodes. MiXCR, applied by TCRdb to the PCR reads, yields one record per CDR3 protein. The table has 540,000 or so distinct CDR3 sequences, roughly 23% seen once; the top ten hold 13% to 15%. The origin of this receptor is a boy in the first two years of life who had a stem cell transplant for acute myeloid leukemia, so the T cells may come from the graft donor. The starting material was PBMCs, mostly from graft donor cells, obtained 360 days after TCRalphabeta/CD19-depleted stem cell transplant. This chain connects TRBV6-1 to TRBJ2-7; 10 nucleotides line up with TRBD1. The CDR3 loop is CASSGTGGNEQYF. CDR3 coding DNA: TGTGCCAGCAGTGGGACAGGGGGAAACGAGCAGTACTTC.